This TCR beta chain was captured by sequencing in a study of control samples from healthy donors and cancer patients. The protocol was immunoSEQ multiplex PCR, while the TCRdb copy is restricted to in-frame clones and leaves out a portion. Of over 50,000 clones in the sample, 70% to 90% were seen once. The germline V gene encodes CDR1 LNHDA and CDR2 SQIVND (reference sequence). With V trimmed by 4 bases and J by 6 bases, 13 bases remained unmatched. The CDR3 is made up of 16 amino acids. The rearrangement uses TRBV19 and TRBJ2-3; 7 bases match TRBD2. The sample taken for sequencing was blood. The TCR was taken from a man aged 50-59 years in good health. Written as DNA, the CDR3 is TGTGCCAGTAGTAGCAGACTAGCCTCTCATGGGGATACGCAGTATTTT. Translated: CASSSRLASHGDTQYF.